The subject of this entry is one T cell receptor beta chain. The data originate from a study of cytomegalovirus exposure and HLA in healthy donors. The V gene's germline CDR1 is SGHNT and CDR2 YYREEE (reference sequence). The CDR3 loop spans 14 amino acids. V was trimmed by 2 bases and J by 6 bases, leaving 11 bases between them. The PCR was carried out with 60 Vbeta primers and 13 Jbeta primers. Measured with immunoSEQ multiplex PCR; TCRdb has only the in-frame clones, and not every one. The profile shows 150,000 or so clones, around two thirds of them singletons. The sequenced sample was PBMCs. The receptor comes from a man aged 25-40 years in good health and CMV-seropositive. This chain uses TRBV5-4 with TRBJ2-2; D possibly corresponds to TRBD1 (5 bases). CDR3 in DNA: TGTGCCAGCAGCTTCGGACAAGGCGCCGGGGAGCTGTTTTTT. Translated, it gives CASSFGQGAGELFF.